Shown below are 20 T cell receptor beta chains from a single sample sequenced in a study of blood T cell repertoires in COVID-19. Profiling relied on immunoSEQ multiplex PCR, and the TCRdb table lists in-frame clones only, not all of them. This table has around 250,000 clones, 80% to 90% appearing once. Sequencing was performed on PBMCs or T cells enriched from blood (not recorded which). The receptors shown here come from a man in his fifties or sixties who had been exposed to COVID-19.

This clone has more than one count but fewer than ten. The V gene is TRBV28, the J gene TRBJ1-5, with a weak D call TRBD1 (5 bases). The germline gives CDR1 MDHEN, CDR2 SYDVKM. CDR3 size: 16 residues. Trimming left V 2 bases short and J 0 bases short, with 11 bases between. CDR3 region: CASSLPHRYSNQPQHF. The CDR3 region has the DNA TGTGCCAGCAGTTTACCCCACAGGTATAGCAATCAGCCCCAGCATTTT.

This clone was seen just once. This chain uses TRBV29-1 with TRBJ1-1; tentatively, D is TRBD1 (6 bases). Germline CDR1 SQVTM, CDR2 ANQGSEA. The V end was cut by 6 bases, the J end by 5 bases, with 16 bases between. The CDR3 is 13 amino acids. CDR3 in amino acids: CSVRDTTLTEAFF. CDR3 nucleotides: TGCAGCGTCCGGGACACAACCCTTACTGAAGCTTTCTTT. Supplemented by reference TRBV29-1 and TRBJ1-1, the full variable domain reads SAVISQKPSRDICQRGTSLTIQCQVDSQVTMMFWYRQQPGQSLTLIATANQGSEATYESGFVIDKFPISRPNLTFSTLTVSNMSPEDSSIYLCSVRDTTLTEAFFGQGTRLTVV.

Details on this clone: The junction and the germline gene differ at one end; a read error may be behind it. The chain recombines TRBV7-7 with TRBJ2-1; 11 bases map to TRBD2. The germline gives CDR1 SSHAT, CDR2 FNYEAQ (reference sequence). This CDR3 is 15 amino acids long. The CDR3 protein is CASSLAGGPHNEQFF. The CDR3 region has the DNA TGTGCTAGCAGCTTAGCGGGAGGGCCCCACAATGAGCAGTTCTTC.

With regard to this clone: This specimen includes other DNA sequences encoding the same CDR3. CDR3 region: CASSTQGMNTEAFF. CDR3 DNA: TGTGCCAGTAGTACACAGGGGATGAACACTGAAGCTTTCTTT. The rearrangement links TRBV19 to TRBJ1-1, with 7 bases identical to TRBD1. This CDR3 region has 14 residues. Trimming at V came to 4 bases and at J to 0 bases, leaving 2 bases not matched to a gene. Germline V lookup: CDR1 LNHDA, CDR2 SQIVND (reference sequence).

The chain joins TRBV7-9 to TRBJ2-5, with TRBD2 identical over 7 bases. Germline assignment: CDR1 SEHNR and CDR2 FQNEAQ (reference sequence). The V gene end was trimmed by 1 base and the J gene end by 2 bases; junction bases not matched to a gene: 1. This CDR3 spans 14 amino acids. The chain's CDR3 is CASSLVGGQETQYF. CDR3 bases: TGTGCCAGCAGCTTAGTGGGGGGGCAAGAGACCCAGTACTTC. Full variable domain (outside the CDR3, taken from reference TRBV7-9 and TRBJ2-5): DTGVSQNPRHKITKRGQNVTFRCDPISEHNRLYWYRQTLGQGPEFLTYFQNEAQLEKSRLLSDRFSAERPKGSFSTLEIQRTEQGDSAMYLCASSLVGGQETQYFGPGTRLLVL.

The CDR3 reads CASSIWTGDSNQPQHF. The CDR3 nucleotides are TGTGCCAGCAGCATATGGACAGGGGATAGCAATCAGCCCCAGCATTTT. V gene TRBV7-9 combines with J gene TRBJ1-5; 9 positions match TRBD1. This CDR3 has 16 residues. V lost 5 bases to trimming and J lost 0 bases; unmatched junction nucleotides: 5. Germline lookup yields CDR1 SEHNR and CDR2 FQNEAQ (reference sequence).

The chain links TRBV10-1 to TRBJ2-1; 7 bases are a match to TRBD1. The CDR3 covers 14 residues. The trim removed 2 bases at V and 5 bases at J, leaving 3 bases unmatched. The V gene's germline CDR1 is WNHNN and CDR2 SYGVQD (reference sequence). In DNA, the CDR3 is TGCGCCAGCAGTGAGGCACAGGGGAACAATGAGCAGTTCTTC. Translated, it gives CASSEAQGNNEQFF.

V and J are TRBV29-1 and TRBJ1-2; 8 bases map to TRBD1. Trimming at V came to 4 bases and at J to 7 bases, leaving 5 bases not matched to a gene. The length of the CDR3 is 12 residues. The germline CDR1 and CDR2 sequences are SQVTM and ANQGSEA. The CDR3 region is CSVGTGTGGYTF. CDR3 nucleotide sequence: TGCAGCGTTGGGACAGGGACGGGTGGCTACACCTTC.

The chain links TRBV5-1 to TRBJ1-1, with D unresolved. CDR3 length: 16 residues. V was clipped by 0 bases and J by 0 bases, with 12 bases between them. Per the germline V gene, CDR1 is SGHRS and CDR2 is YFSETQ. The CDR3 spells CASSLAHGGMNTEAFF. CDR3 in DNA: TGCGCCAGCAGCTTGGCCCATGGCGGCATGAACACTGAAGCTTTCTTT.

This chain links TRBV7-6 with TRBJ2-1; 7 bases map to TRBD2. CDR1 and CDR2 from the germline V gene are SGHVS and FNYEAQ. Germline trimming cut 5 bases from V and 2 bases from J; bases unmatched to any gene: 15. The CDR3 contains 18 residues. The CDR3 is CASSPHRGRELTYNEQFF. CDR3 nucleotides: TGTGCCAGCAGCCCGCATCGGGGGAGGGAATTGACCTACAATGAGCAGTTCTTC.

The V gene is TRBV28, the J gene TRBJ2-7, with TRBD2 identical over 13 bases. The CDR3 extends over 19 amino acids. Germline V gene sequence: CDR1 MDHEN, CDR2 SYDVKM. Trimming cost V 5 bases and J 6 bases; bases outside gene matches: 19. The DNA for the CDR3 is TGTGCCAGCAGTCTACGGACGGGACTAGCGGGACTCGGGGTAAGCGAGCAGTACGTC. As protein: CASSLRTGLAGLGVSEQYV.

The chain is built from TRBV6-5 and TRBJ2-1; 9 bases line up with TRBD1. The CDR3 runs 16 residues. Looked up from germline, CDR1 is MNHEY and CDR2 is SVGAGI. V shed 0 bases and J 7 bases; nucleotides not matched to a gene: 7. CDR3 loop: CASSYSRDREKNEQFF. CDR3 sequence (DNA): TGTGCCAGCAGTTACTCGAGGGACAGGGAAAAGAATGAGCAGTTCTTC.

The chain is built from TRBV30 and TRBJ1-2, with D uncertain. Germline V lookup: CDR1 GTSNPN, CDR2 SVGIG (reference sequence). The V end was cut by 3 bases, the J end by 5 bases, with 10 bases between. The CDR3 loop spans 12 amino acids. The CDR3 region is CAWSFGGYGYTF. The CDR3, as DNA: TGTGCCTGGAGCTTCGGAGGGTATGGCTACACCTTC.

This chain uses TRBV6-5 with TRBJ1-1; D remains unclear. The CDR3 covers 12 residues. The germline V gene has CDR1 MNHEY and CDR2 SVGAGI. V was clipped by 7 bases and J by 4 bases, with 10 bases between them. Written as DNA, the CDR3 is TGTGCCAGCATTGCAGGCTCCACTGAAGCTTTCTTT. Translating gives CASIAGSTEAFF.

The CDR3 reads CASNGQGDYTEAFF. The CDR3 DNA follows: TGTGCCAGCAACGGCCAGGGGGATTACACTGAAGCTTTCTTT. The chain joins TRBV28 to TRBJ1-1, with TRBD1 matching over 7 bases. The length of the CDR3 is 14 residues. CDR1 MDHEN and CDR2 SYDVKM come from the germline V gene. With V trimmed by 7 bases and J by 3 bases, 8 bases remained unmatched.

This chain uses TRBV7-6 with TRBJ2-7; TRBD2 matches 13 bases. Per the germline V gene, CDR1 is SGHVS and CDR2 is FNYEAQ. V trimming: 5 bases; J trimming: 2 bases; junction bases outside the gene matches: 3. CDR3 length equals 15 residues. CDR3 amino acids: CASSRGTSGAYEQYF. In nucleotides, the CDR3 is TGTGCCAGCAGCCGTGGGACTAGCGGGGCCTACGAGCAGTACTTC.

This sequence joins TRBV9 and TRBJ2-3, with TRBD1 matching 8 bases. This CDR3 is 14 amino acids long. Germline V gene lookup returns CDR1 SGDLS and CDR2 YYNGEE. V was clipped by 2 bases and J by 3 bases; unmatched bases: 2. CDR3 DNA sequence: TGTGCCAGCAGCGTGGACAGGGCAACAGATACGCAGTATTTT. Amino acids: CASSVDRATDTQYF.

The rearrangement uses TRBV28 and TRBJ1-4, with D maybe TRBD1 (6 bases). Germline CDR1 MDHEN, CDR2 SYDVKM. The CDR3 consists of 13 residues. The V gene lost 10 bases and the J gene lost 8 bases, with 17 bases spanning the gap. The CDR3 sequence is CATVTAGDEKLFF. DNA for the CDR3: TGTGCCACCGTCACGGCAGGGGACGAAAAACTGTTTTTT.

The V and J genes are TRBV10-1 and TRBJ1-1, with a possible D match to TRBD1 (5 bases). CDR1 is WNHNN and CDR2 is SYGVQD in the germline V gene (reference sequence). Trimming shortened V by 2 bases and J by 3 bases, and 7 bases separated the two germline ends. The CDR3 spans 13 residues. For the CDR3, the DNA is TGCGCCAGCAGTGAGGACAGCTACACTGAAGCTTTCTTT. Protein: CASSEDSYTEAFF.

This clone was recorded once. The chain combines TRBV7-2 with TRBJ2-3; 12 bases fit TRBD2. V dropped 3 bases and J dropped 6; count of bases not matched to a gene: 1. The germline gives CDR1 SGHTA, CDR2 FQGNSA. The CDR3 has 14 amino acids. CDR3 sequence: CASSFTSGGDTQYF. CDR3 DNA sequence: TGTGCCAGCAGCTTCACTAGCGGGGGGGATACGCAGTATTTT.